These T cell receptor beta chains were read from a single sample in a study of cytomegalovirus exposure and HLA in healthy donors. Assay used: immunoSEQ multiplex PCR; TCRdb lists only in-frame clones, some missing. The sample consists of around 39,000 clones, approximately 75% of them appearing once. Sequencing was carried out using PBMCs. These receptors all stem from a man aged 25 to 45 in good health and CMV-seronegative. Each CDR3 is given with its conserved first and last residue. Each record gives: CDR3 length, V gene, clone size, CDR3 protein. Clone size, where shown, is once, few, many, or a class for clones that have expanded.

15 | TRBV27 | . | CASSLYSGRDNEQYF
14 | TRBV9 | once | CASAGSLSGNTIYF
12 | TRBV2 | . | CASRQANQPQHF
13 | TRBV4-2 | . | CASSPSGSYEQYF
14 | TRBV30 | few | CAWSVTHLNTEAFF
14 | TRBV18 | . | CASSPGQGAYEQYF
14 | TRBV19 | . | CASSRGTGYSPLHF
16 | TRBV4-2 | . | CASSQDPGEGDYGYTF
14 | TRBV5-1 | . | CASSPGQGFTEAFF
13 | TRBV29-1 | . | CSCDRGNTGELFF
15 | TRBV19 | . | CASSTSDRGNTEAFF
14 | TRBV5-1 | . | CASSLGQGEDTQYF
12 | TRBV29-1 | . | CSAGRGSETQYF
11 | TRBV29-1 | few | CSALPGQDEFF
12 | TRBV7-2 | . | CASSIRAGAEFF
13 | TRBV19 | . | CASRGQDRYEQYF
15 | TRBV19 | . | CASSWDSQKSYEQYF
14 | TRBV10-3 | few | CAISPSGSEYEQYF
18 | TRBV27 | . | CASSLYEASGRVGDTQYF
14 | TRBV18 | . | CASSPPGQWTMQYF
15 | TRBV2 | . | CASSGPGEGNYGYTF
14 | TRBV7-8 | . | CASSGPGLGYGYTF
15 | TRBV6-4 | . | CASSDSPTGNYGYTF
16 | TRBV11-2 | . | CASRSGIGGISYEQYF
12 | TRBV28 | few | CASSLARWEQYF
15 | TRBV7-2 | once | CASRRPGVSWNEQFF
16 | TRBV7-9 | . | CASTPPTSGVSYEQYF
14 | TRBV28 | . | CASSLRSTGGGYTF
14 | TRBV7-9 | . | CASSLRAGANVLTF
15 | TRBV9 | . | CASSVGPGAYNEQFF
15 | TRBV9 | . | CASSGIAGRTDTQYF
18 | TRBV10-1 | . | CASRGRQGPGGPDYEQYF
13 | TRBV9 | . | CASSVARGTEAFF
16 | TRBV5-1 | few | CASSLARNEGADTQYF
13 | TRBV6-5 | . | CATSGQGAHEQYF
16 | TRBV7-6 | . | CASSPRTGLGANVLTF
16 | TRBV25-1 | . | CASSELGLRYQETQYF
16 | TRBV5-1 | . | CASSPRQGSSYNEQFF
14 | TRBV7-8 | . | CASSFRKGHTEAFF
14 | TRBV6-1 | . | CASSLTGGAYEQYF
15 | TRBV15 | . | CATSRGQNFVYGYTF
13 | TRBV27 | few | CASSFGQLYEQYF
12 | TRBV27 | . | CASRHRDTEAFF
13 | TRBV5-1 | . | CASSPTGDYGYTF
15 | TRBV14 | . | CASSQLAGGPNEQFF
17 | TRBV5-1 | . | CASSWALAGGNTGELFF
12 | TRBV4-1 | . | CASRGGSTEAFF
16 | TRBV29-1 | once | CSDLNHRGILYYIQYF
15 | TRBV7-2 | . | CASSANRPRYGEQYF